These 27 T cell receptor beta chains were all obtained from the same sample, sequenced in a study of shared clonotypes between healthy human individuals. Clones were sequenced by immunoSEQ multiplex PCR, and TCRdb holds only the in-frame ones, with some missing. The profile shows over 700,000 clones, 72% of them singletons. Specimen: memory CD4+ T cells sorted from blood. Subset: CD45RA-negative fraction. The receptors come from a woman in her 30s in good health.

The gene calls are TRBV7-9 and TRBJ1-1; perhaps TRBD1 as D (6 bases). The germline V and J ends were trimmed by 0 bases and 7 bases, with 15 bases remaining between them. Germline CDR1 reads SEHNR; CDR2 reads FQNEAQ (reference sequence). This CDR3 contains 15 residues. The CDR3 nucleotides are TGTGCCAGCAGCTTAGCAGGAGAACAGGGAGATGAAGCTTTCTTT. Protein: CASSLAGEQGDEAFF.

For this clone: The same CDR3 also results from other DNA sequences found in this sample. V and J are TRBV7-2 and TRBJ2-1; D possibly corresponds to TRBD2 (6 bases). CDR3 length: 14 amino acids. CDR1 and CDR2 (germline): SGHTA, FQGNSA. The V end lost 3 bases, the J end lost 0 bases, and 6 bases lay between the germline ends. In nucleotides, the CDR3 is TGTGCCAGCAGCTTCGGGAGCTCCTACAATGAGCAGTTCTTC. Protein sequence: CASSFGSSYNEQFF.

The J gene is TRBJ2-7, the V gene TRBV5-5; D uncertain. Germline V lookup: CDR1 SGHKS, CDR2 YYEKEE (reference sequence). The V end lost 0 bases, the J end lost 3 bases, and 13 bases lay between the germline ends. The CDR3 runs 15 residues. CDR3 bases: TGTGCCAGCAGCTTGGAAGTCTCGGGTTTCTACGAGCAGTACTTC. It specifies CASSLEVSGFYEQYF.

This clone was seen only a few times. This chain links TRBV2 with TRBJ1-5; 8 positions match TRBD1. The CDR3 is 15 residues long. Germline assignment: CDR1 SNHLY and CDR2 FYNNEI. J gave up 6 bases and V 4 bases, and 8 bases lay outside the gene matches. The CDR3 DNA reads as TGTGCCAGCAGTGGCCAAGGGCAGGGGGCTCAGCCCCAGCATTTT. It yields the protein CASSGQGQGAQPQHF.

This clone showed up just a few times. V gene TRBV7-9 combines with J gene TRBJ1-2; D is unclear. The CDR3 runs 14 residues. V lost 1 base and J 4 bases, leaving 10 bases between the germline ends. Germline values: CDR1 SEHNR, CDR2 FQNEAQ (reference sequence). The CDR3 nucleotides are TGTGCCAGCAGCTTAGTGGAGGAGTCCTATGGCTACACCTTC. Translation gives CASSLVEESYGYTF.

The chain combines TRBV29-1 with TRBJ1-1; D ambiguous. Germline values: CDR1 SQVTM, CDR2 ANQGSEA. V was shortened by 4 bases and J by 6 bases, with 12 bases between the two germline ends. CDR3 length: 12 residues. The chain's CDR3 is CSVAPADSEAFF. DNA of the CDR3: TGCAGCGTTGCTCCAGCAGACTCTGAAGCTTTCTTT.

V usage is TRBV28 and J usage is TRBJ2-1; D unclear. CDR1 and CDR2 (germline): MDHEN, SYDVKM. This CDR3 region has 15 residues. Trimming left V 6 bases short and J 3 bases short, with 15 bases between. The CDR3 loop reads CASRDGTTIYNEQFF. The CDR3 nucleotides read TGTGCCAGCAGGGACGGAACAACAATCTACAATGAGCAGTTCTTC.

Remarks on this clone: The sample holds other DNA sequences that translate to the same CDR3. V is TRBV29-1 and J is TRBJ2-5; unclear D gene. Trimming cost V 1 base and J 7 bases, with 7 bases left between them. Germline V lookup: CDR1 SQVTM, CDR2 ANQGSEA. This CDR3 region has 11 residues. The CDR3 loop reads CSVEGDRTQYF. CDR3 nucleotide sequence: TGCAGCGTTGAAGGGGATCGGACCCAGTACTTC. Combining the CDR3 with reference TRBV29-1 and TRBJ2-5 gives the whole variable domain SAVISQKPSRDICQRGTSLTIQCQVDSQVTMMFWYRQQPGQSLTLIATANQGSEATYESGFVIDKFPISRPNLTFSTLTVSNMSPEDSSIYLCSVEGDRTQYFGPGTRLLVL.

This clone appeared a few times. The chain has TRBV18 and TRBJ1-5; D not resolved. Germline V gene data show CDR1 as KGHSH and CDR2 as LQKENI. This CDR3 has 14 amino acids. Trimming took off 2 bases at V and 6 bases at J, with 11 bases between the two ends. The CDR3 protein is CASSPSGGSQPQHF. CDR3 coding DNA: TGTGCCAGCTCACCATCAGGAGGGAGTCAGCCCCAGCATTTT. The full variable domain, in which reference TRBV18 and TRBJ1-5 provide the parts outside the CDR3, is NAGVMQNPRHLVRRRGQEARLRCSPMKGHSHVYWYRQLPEEGLKFMVYLQKENIIDESGMPKERFSAEFPKEGPSILRIQQVVRGDSAAYFCASSPSGGSQPQHFGDGTRLSIL.

This chain joins TRBV6-5 and TRBJ2-7, with 9 positions matching TRBD2. Trimming at V came to 7 bases and at J to 6 bases, leaving 10 bases not matched to a gene. This CDR3 has 14 residues. Germline V gives CDR1 MNHEY, CDR2 SVGAGI. This CDR3 is CASKKRGEGLEQYF. The CDR3 bases are TGTGCCAGCAAAAAGCGGGGGGAGGGCCTCGAGCAGTACTTC.

The chain carries TRBV5-8 and TRBJ2-3; 11 bases match TRBD2. The CDR3 extends over 16 amino acids. The V gene's germline CDR1 is SGHTS and CDR2 YDEGEE. The V segment lost 3 bases and the J segment 0 bases; nucleotides outside the gene matches: 3. The CDR3 DNA is TGTGCCAGCAGCTATCCTAGCGGGAGGAGCACAGATACGCAGTATTTT. Translation: CASSYPSGRSTDTQYF.

This clone came up once. The rearrangement uses TRBV19 and TRBJ1-2, with TRBD1 matching over 9 bases. J gave up 7 bases and V 5 bases, and 14 bases lay outside the gene matches. CDR1 LNHDA and CDR2 SQIVND come from the germline V gene (reference sequence). The CDR3 is 16 residues long. CDR3 sequence reads: CASSPITGGALLGYTF. The CDR3 DNA follows: TGTGCCAGTAGTCCAATTACAGGGGGCGCGTTGCTTGGCTACACCTTC.

V usage is TRBV18 and J usage is TRBJ1-2, with D possibly matching TRBD1 (5 bases). The CDR3 runs 17 residues. The V gene lost 3 bases and the J gene lost 1 base, with 18 bases spanning the gap. Germline V gene lookup returns CDR1 KGHSH and CDR2 LQKENI. The CDR3 sequence is CASSPRRSGTDNYGYTF. In DNA form, the CDR3 reads TGTGCCAGCTCACCGCGTCGGTCCGGGACGGATAACTATGGCTACACCTTC.

The chain couples TRBV13 to TRBJ2-5, with a tentative D call TRBD1 (6 bases). The CDR3 contains 13 residues. Germline V gene sequence: CDR1 PRHDT, CDR2 FYEKMQ (reference sequence). V gave up 8 bases and J gave up 4 bases, with 14 bases separating them. CDR3 DNA sequence: TGTGCCAGCGGCCAGGGGTTTCGAGAGACCCAGTACTTC. The encoded protein is CASGQGFRETQYF.

The chain combines TRBV4-1 with TRBJ2-7, with a weak D call TRBD2 (6 bases). The CDR3 runs to 17 residues. Germline V gives CDR1 MGHRA, CDR2 YSYEKL. Trimming shortened V by 0 bases and J by 1 base, and 16 bases separated the two germline ends. In nucleotides, the CDR3 is TGCGCCAGCAGCCAAGATAGGAAGCGGGCCGAGTCCTACGAGCAGTACTTC. Amino acid sequence: CASSQDRKRAESYEQYF.

J is TRBJ2-7 and V is TRBV6-6; tentative D call: TRBD2 (6 bases). The CDR3 has 13 amino acids. Per germline, CDR1 MNHNY and CDR2 SVGAGI (reference sequence). Deletions cut 2 bases from V and 2 bases from J, with 7 bases between. CDR3 sequence: CASSYGRTYEQYF. CDR3 sequence (DNA): TGTGCCAGCAGTTACGGGAGGACCTACGAGCAGTACTTC.

The CDR3 DNA reads as TGTGCCAGCAGCCCACGAGAGGGGAGTTCCTACGAGCAGTACTTC. The encoded protein is CASSPREGSSYEQYF. This rearrangement joins TRBV7-8 to TRBJ2-7, with D possibly being TRBD1 or TRBD2 (5 bases each). V lost 5 bases and J lost 1, with 15 bases in between. Germline V lookup: CDR1 SGHVS, CDR2 FQNEAQ. This CDR3 comprises 15 residues.

The gene calls are TRBV4-1 and TRBJ2-3; 9 bases line up with TRBD2. Germline V gives CDR1 MGHRA, CDR2 YSYEKL. V lost 6 bases and J lost 5; bases outside the gene matches: 18. There are 18 residues in the CDR3. The CDR3 loop is CASSHRPGEAGGQDTQYF. As DNA, the CDR3 is TGCGCCAGCAGTCATCGGCCTGGGGAAGCGGGAGGTCAAGATACGCAGTATTTT.

The V call is TRBV19, the J call TRBJ1-2; 9 bases fit TRBD1. The CDR3 has 14 amino acids. Germline trimming cut 6 bases from V and 7 bases from J; bases unmatched to any gene: 9. The germline CDR1 and CDR2 sequences are LNHDA and SQIVND (reference sequence). The CDR3 sequence: CASSLLDRGRGYTF. CDR3 nucleotide sequence: TGTGCCAGTAGCCTCTTGGACAGGGGACGTGGCTACACCTTC.

The V and J genes are TRBV18 and TRBJ2-7; D is undetermined. The CDR3 runs 11 residues. Trimming took off 4 bases at V and 7 bases at J, with 8 bases between the two ends. The germline V gene has CDR1 KGHSH and CDR2 LQKENI. The CDR3 here is CASSLHWEQYF. As DNA, the CDR3 is TGTGCCAGCTCACTCCACTGGGAGCAGTACTTC. The variable domain in full, completed from reference TRBV18 and TRBJ2-7, reads NAGVMQNPRHLVRRRGQEARLRCSPMKGHSHVYWYRQLPEEGLKFMVYLQKENIIDESGMPKERFSAEFPKEGPSILRIQQVVRGDSAAYFCASSLHWEQYFGPGTRLTVT.

The genes are TRBV28 and TRBJ1-2; tentative D call: TRBD1 (6 bases). Trimming cost V 7 bases and J 8 bases, with 17 bases left between them. This CDR3 is 13 amino acids long. Germline assignment: CDR1 MDHEN and CDR2 SYDVKM. The CDR3 region has the DNA TGTGCCAGCATTGATTTGGGGGCGCGGGGCTACACCTTC. This codes for CASIDLGARGYTF.

In its sample, this clone was seen a few times. This chain uses TRBV15 with TRBJ1-5; TRBD1 might be the D (6 bases). Germline CDR1 LNHNV, CDR2 YYDKDF (reference sequence). With 0 bases removed from V and 2 bases from J, the gap between germline ends came to 11 bases. CDR3 length equals 16 residues. The CDR3: CATSRDSGDGNQPQHF. The CDR3, as DNA: TGTGCCACCAGCAGAGATTCAGGGGATGGCAATCAGCCCCAGCATTTT.

The J gene is TRBJ2-1, the V gene TRBV2; 9 nucleotides line up with TRBD2. The CDR3 contains 16 residues. CDR1 and CDR2 from the germline V gene are SNHLY and FYNNEI. Trimming at V came to 6 bases and at J to 0 bases, leaving 6 bases not matched to a gene. Written as DNA, the CDR3 is TGTGCCAGCAGCCGATTGACTAGCGGCTCCTACAATGAGCAGTTCTTC. Translating gives CASSRLTSGSYNEQFF.

The V call is TRBV28, the J call TRBJ2-7, with 10 bases fitting TRBD1. V shed 5 bases and J 4 bases; nucleotides not matched to a gene: 8. This CDR3 is built from 15 residues. Germline loops: CDR1 MDHEN, CDR2 SYDVKM. CDR3 coding DNA: TGTGCCAGCAGTCCTGGGACAGGGGAGCTGTACGAGCAGTACTTC. Translated: CASSPGTGELYEQYF.

The chain is built from TRBV20-1 and TRBJ2-1; a weak D match, TRBD2 (5 bases). Germline assignment: CDR1 DFQATT and CDR2 SNEGSKA (reference sequence). The length of the CDR3 is 11 residues. CDR3 in amino acids: CRPAGDNEQFF. The CDR3 DNA is TGCAGACCCGCCGGGGACAATGAGCAGTTCTTC.

This clone turned up a few times. The chain has TRBV4-1 and TRBJ2-7; the match to TRBD2 covers 8 bases. Trimming cost V 3 bases and J 4 bases; bases outside gene matches: 17. The length of the CDR3 is 18 residues. Germline V lookup: CDR1 MGHRA, CDR2 YSYEKL. CDR3 bases: TGCGCCAGCAGCCACCAACCACGGGGGGCGGGAGGTTCGTACGAGCAGTACTTC. It codes for CASSHQPRGAGGSYEQYF.

This clone was detected once. Within the sample, other DNA sequences also encode this same CDR3. The chain is built from TRBV14 and TRBJ2-7, with D uncertain. The germline gives CDR1 SGHDN, CDR2 FVKESK. V lost 2 bases and J lost 1, with 9 bases in between. The CDR3 sequence is 14 residues long. The CDR3 sequence is CASSQRTVSYEQYF. CDR3 DNA: TGTGCCAGCAGCCAAAGGACCGTTTCCTACGAGCAGTACTTC.